What follows is one T cell receptor beta chain and its context. This clonotype has just a few counts. Its antigen specificity is not known. Base qualities are not at hand, and no much larger clone is one base apart. The time point label on this specimen signifies: newly diagnosed GD, antithyroid drugs for less than 3 months. For both TCR sequencing and RNA sequencing, RNA was extracted from PBMCs in TRIzol. The diagnosis of Graves' disease was made according to American Thyroid Association guidelines. Recruitment of patients was carried out at an endocrinology department in Xi'an, China. Each patient gave 9 to 10 milliliters of peripheral blood, collected in an EDTA anticoagulant tube. Ficoll Paque Plus density gradient separation was used to isolate PBMCs, and no further T cell sorting was performed. An Agilent 2100 Bioanalyzer and agarose gel were used to assess RNA quality, and a NanoDrop 2000 was used to measure RNA concentration.

From cysteine to phenylalanine, the CDR3 is 13 amino acids long. Only CDR3 DNA remains: 39 bases, in frame from the first base. From a lookup of the germline V gene, CDR1 and CDR2 are SQVTM and ANQGSEA. The data originate from a study of regulatory T cells in long-lasting Graves disease (dated by TCRdb to 2020 to 2022). For the study in its entirety: Newly diagnosed Graves' disease patients had taken antithyroid drugs for less than 3 months. Peripheral blood TCR sequencing and RNA sequencing compared persistent Graves' disease patients with newly diagnosed Graves' disease patients. The study was conducted in China and was registered as a clinical trial. TCR sequencing covered some 13 persistent and roughly 20 newly diagnosed Graves' disease patients, about 35 samples in total. What the authors observed across the whole study: The authors acknowledged the small sample size as a limitation that may reduce accuracy. Persistent disease showed preferential use of TRBV28, TRBJ1-2 and TRBJ2-5, whereas newly diagnosed disease favored TRBV20-1 and TRBJ2-1. Compared with newly diagnosed patients, persistent Graves' disease patients had lower TCR Shannon entropy and fewer highly expanded clones, which suggests clonal expansion. The study examined only peripheral blood because the primary lesion, thyroid tissue, could not be accessed. Only the TCR beta chain was sequenced and analyzed. Persistent patients shared more public clonotypes among themselves (around 2,700) than newly diagnosed patients did (roughly 910).

Libraries were built with multiplex PCR. The instrument given in TCRdb is Illumina HiSeq 4000. To build TCR beta libraries, CDR3 regions were amplified by Arm-PCR using iRepertoire HTBI primers. Before sequencing, the PCR products went through gel purification. The authors' analysis ran thus. Across samples, about 63 TRBV and 15 or so TRBJ segments were identified and used for gene usage analysis of CDR3 amino acid clonotypes. COPE and FqMerger were used to merge filtered high-quality paired reads into contigs. BLAST was used to align contigs to IMGT TRBV, TRBD and TRBJ reference genes, and CDR3 was defined according to IMGT. Any clonotype with a frequency above 0.1% was classified as a highly expanded clone. Shannon entropy served as the measure of repertoire diversity, while the Gini coefficient captured V-J evenness. Public clonotypes were defined as clonotypes shared by more than one individual. The raw public data were reprocessed by TCRdb itself: fastp quality trimming at Q25, MiXCR clonotype calling, in-frame beta chains only. CDR3 protein sequences are deduplicated, and each keeps its most common genes and DNA. V and J calls and clone size were set by TCRdb, not the authors. The sample table lists over 300,000 distinct CDR3 sequences, less than 20% of them with a count of one. The leading ten clones occupy about a fifth of the sample.

The sequence came from a female donor with Graves disease. This specimen consisted of peripheral blood mononuclear cells (PBMCs), obtained at new diagnosis, from a patient treated with antithyroid drugs. The chain couples TRBV29-1 to TRBJ2-3, with the D segment identity uncertain. The nucleotide sequence reads TGCAGTCTGGGTATGCCCCTTTCAGATACGCAGTATTTT. This codes for CSLGMPLSDTQYF.